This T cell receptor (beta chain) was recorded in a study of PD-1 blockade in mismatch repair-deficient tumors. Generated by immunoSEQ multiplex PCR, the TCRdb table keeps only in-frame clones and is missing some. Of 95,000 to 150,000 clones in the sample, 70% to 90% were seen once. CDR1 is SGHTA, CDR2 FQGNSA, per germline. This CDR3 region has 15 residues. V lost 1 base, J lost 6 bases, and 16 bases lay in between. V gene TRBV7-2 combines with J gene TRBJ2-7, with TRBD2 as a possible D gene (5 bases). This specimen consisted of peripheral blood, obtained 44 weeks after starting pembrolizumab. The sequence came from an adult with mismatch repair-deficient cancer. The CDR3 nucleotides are TGTGCCAGCAGCTTAGGAGGACTCGGCGTTCGCGAGCAGTACTTC. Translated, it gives CASSLGGLGVREQYF.